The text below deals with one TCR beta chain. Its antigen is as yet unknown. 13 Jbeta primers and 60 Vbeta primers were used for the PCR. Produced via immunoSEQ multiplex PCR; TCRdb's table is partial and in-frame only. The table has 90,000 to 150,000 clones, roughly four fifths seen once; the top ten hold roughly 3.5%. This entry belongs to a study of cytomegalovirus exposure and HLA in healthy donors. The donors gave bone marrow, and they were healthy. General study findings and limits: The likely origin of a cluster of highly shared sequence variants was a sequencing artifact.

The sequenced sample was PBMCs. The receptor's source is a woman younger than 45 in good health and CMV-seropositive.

The CDR3 is CASSFAGGTYEQYF. The CDR3 nucleotides read TGTGCCAGCAGTTTTGCGGGGGGAACCTACGAGCAGTACTTC. The chain uses TRBV28 and TRBJ2-7, with TRBD2 identical over 8 bases. CDR1 MDHEN and CDR2 SYDVKM come from the germline V gene. The CDR3 is 14 residues long. V dropped 3 bases and J dropped 2; count of bases not matched to a gene: 3.